This entry lists 4 T cell receptor beta chains sequenced from one sample in a study of pediatric ulcerative colitis. Rectal tissue came from one to two pinch biopsies taken at colonoscopy. Repertoires were generated with immunoSEQ multiplex PCR, while TCRdb's copy carries only in-frame clones and drops some. The sample holds about 15,000 clones, 74% seen once. The sample taken for sequencing was gut tissue. The receptors originated from a girl aged 10 to 17 with moderate ulcerative colitis.

The genes are TRBV9 and TRBJ2-2; D possibly corresponds to TRBD2 (5 bases). Germline V gene lookup returns CDR1 SGDLS and CDR2 YYNGEE. Deletions cut 4 bases from V and 3 bases from J, with 13 bases between. The CDR3 runs to 15 residues. CDR3: CASSLGLRDTGELFF. CDR3 nucleotides: TGTGCCAGCAGCCTAGGGCTGCGGGACACCGGGGAGCTGTTTTTT.

The chain combines TRBV28 with TRBJ2-7, with D possibly matching TRBD2 (5 bases). This CDR3 spans 11 amino acids. CDR1 is MDHEN and CDR2 is SYDVKM in the germline V gene. Trimming pared 8 bases from V and 7 bases from J, leaving 12 bases between. CDR3 nucleotide sequence: TGTGCCAGCTTCCATGAGGGAGAGCAGTACTTC. Protein sequence: CASFHEGEQYF.

The chain employs TRBV28 and TRBJ2-5; D is uncertain. The CDR3 spans 15 residues. Germline CDR1 is MDHEN and CDR2 is SYDVKM. V dropped 9 bases and J dropped 1 base, with 18 bases sitting between them. CDR3 bases: TGTGCCAGTACCGAAATCGGTGATTTCCAAGAGACCCAGTACTTC. It translates to CASTEIGDFQETQYF.

The gene calls are TRBV1 and TRBJ2-1; the D call TRBD2 from the table was never checked on the DNA. TRBV1 is labeled a pseudogene. This CDR3 has 18 residues. The CDR3 region has the DNA TGCACCAGCAGCCAAGATGTACGAAGCCGATCCAACTGCAATGAGCAGTTCTTC. Its translation: CTSSQDVRSRSNCNEQFF.